The clone carrying this T cell receptor (beta chain) was found a few times. Its antigen is undetermined. The data originate from a study of STAT5B mutations in CD4+ large granular lymphocyte leukemia. Original analysis: The detection floor for productive clonotype frequency was 2.59 x 10-5. TCRdb's copy holds only in-frame clones and misses some; the assay was immunoSEQ multiplex PCR. The V and J calls and clone size are taken from that table; D and trimming were inferred from the DNA. The sample holds 30,000 to 40,000 clones, about four fifths seen once. General study results and limits: Compared with healthy controls (2/35), patient top clones favored TRBV06 (8/27).

Germline-derived CDR1 and CDR2 are SNHLY and FYNNEI. Trimming left V 3 bases short and J 8 bases short, with 14 bases between. The CDR3 is 15 amino acids. The sequenced material came from CD4+ T cells from blood buffy coats. The rearrangement joins TRBV2 to TRBJ1-6; weak D call: TRBD1 (5 bases). The TCR originated in a human donor in good health. The CDR3 DNA is TGTGCCAGCAGTGATTGGACACCCCGGGATTCACCCCTCCACTTT. Its translation: CASSDWTPRDSPLHF.